This T cell receptor (beta chain) was sequenced during a study of cytomegalovirus exposure and HLA in healthy donors. Study details: The 120 validation repertoires and the roughly 670 first-cohort repertoires shared a platform, a later analysis reported. General observations from the study: Cytomegalovirus-associated status was assigned to about 150 TCR beta chains. Cytomegalovirus status was reportedly diagnosed by the classifier with high sensitivity and specificity.

As to this clone: Antigen: not known. Other nucleotide sequences in the sample specify the same CDR3.

The CDR3 has 14 amino acids. Germline values: CDR1 MNHEY, CDR2 SVGAGI. Germline trimming cut 6 bases from V and 7 bases from J; bases unmatched to any gene: 7. Method: immunoSEQ multiplex PCR; TCRdb's copy keeps in-frame clones and lacks some. The sample yields some 100,000 clones, approximately 88% seen once. This sequence joins TRBV6-5 and TRBJ1-4; TRBD1 matches 8 bases. Sequencing was carried out using PBMCs. This TCR was sampled from a man aged 18 to 30 in good health and CMV-seronegative. The DNA of the CDR3 is TGTGCCAGCAGACCTACAGGGGGTCGTGAAAAACTGTTTTTT. Translating gives CASRPTGGREKLFF.